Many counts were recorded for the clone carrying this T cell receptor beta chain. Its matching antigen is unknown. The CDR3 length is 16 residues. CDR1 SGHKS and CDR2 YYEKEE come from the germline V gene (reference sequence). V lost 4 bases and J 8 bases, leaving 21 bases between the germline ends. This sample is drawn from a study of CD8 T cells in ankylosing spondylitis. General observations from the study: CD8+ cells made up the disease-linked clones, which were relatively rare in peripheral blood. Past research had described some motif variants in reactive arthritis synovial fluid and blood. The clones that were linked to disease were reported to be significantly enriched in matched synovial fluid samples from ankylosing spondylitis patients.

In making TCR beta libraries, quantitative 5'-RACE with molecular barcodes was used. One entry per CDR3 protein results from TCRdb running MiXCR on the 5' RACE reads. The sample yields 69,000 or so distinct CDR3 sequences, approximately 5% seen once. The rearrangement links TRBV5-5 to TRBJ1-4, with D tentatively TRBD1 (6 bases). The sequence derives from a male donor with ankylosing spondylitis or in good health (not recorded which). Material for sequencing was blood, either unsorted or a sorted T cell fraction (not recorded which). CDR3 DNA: TGTGCCAGCAGCCAAGAAGGGGGAGGGCTCTCCGAAAAACTGTTTTTT. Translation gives CASSQEGGGLSEKLFF.